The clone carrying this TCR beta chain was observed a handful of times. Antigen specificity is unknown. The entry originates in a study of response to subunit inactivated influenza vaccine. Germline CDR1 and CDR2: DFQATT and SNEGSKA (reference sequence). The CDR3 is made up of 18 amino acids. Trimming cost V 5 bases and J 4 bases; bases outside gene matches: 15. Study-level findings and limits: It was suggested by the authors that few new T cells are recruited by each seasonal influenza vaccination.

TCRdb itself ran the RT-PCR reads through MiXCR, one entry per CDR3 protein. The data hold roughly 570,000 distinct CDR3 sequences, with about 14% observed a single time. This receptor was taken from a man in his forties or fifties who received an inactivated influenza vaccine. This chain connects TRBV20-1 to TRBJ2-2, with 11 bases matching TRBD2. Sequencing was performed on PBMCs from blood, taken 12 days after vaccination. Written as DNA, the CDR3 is TGCAGTGCTGCCTTGAGTACTAGCGGGAGTCGGGGCACCGGGGAGCTGTTTTTT. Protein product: CSAALSTSGSRGTGELFF.